The rows below give T cell receptor beta chains drawn from one sample of a study of OX40 agonist ivuxolimab in advanced cancers. Generated by immunoSEQ multiplex PCR, the TCRdb table keeps only in-frame clones and is missing some. The sample records tens of thousands of clones, 90% being singletons. The specimen was CD4+ or CD8+ T cells sorted from blood, collected in a trial of the OX40 agonist ivuxolimab. The receptor set was obtained from an adult with an advanced solid tumor such as melanoma, head and neck, liver or kidney cancer. CDR3s include the opening cysteine and the closing phenylalanine or tryptophan. A D gene is named only where the DNA matches it firmly. Clone sizes are given selectively: once, few, many, or a class where the clone is expanded.

clone_size j_call d_call v_call cdr3_aa cdr3_nt
NA TRBJ2-1 TRBD2 TRBV5-4 CASSLGGLAGSYNEQFF TGTGCCAGCAGCTTGGGAGGTCTAGCGGGCTCCTACAATGAGCAGTTCTTC
NA TRBJ2-1 TRBD1 TRBV2 CASTPDRTSYNEQFF TGTGCCAGCACCCCGGACAGGACCTCCTACAATGAGCAGTTCTTC
NA TRBJ2-7 NA TRBV7-9 CASSLSYEQYF TGTGCCAGCAGCCTCAGCTACGAGCAGTACTTC
NA TRBJ2-1 TRBD2 TRBV4-1 CASSQDPSGGGLAGVEQFF TGCGCCAGCAGCCAAGATCCCTCCGGTGGTGGACTAGCGGGAGTTGAGCAGTTCTTC
NA TRBJ2-1 TRBD2 TRBV10-1 CASSEAGLAGEVGYDEQFF TGCGCCAGCAGTGAAGCCGGACTAGCGGGAGAGGTTGGGTACGATGAGCAGTTCTTC
NA TRBJ2-7 NA TRBV5-1 CASSLSVPGYEQYF TGCGCCAGCAGCTTGTCCGTGCCGGGTTACGAGCAGTACTTC
NA TRBJ2-5 TRBD1 TRBV2 CASRGTGIGYQETQYF TGTGCCAGCAGGGGGACAGGGATCGGGTACCAAGAGACCCAGTACTTC
NA TRBJ1-2 NA TRBV5-4 CASSWTPGVDNYGYTF TGTGCCAGCAGCTGGACCCCTGGAGTGGATAACTATGGCTACACCTTC
NA TRBJ1-1 NA TRBV5-5 CASKGFVATEAFF TGTGCCAGCAAGGGGTTTGTGGCCACTGAAGCTTTCTTT
NA TRBJ2-1 NA TRBV18 CASSPQESSYNEQFF TGTGCCAGCTCACCGCAGGAGAGCTCCTACAATGAGCAGTTCTTC
NA TRBJ2-2 NA TRBV18 CASSPGGPGITGELFF TGTGCCAGCTCACCTGGAGGGCCAGGAATCACCGGGGAGCTGTTTTTT
NA TRBJ2-1 TRBD2 TRBV18 CASSAGGSSGDEQFF TGTGCCAGCTCGGCAGGCGGGAGCTCGGGCGATGAGCAGTTCTTC
NA TRBJ2-7 TRBD1 TRBV18 CASSQPGQDGEQYF TGTGCCAGCTCACAACCGGGACAGGATGGCGAGCAGTACTTC
NA TRBJ2-7 NA TRBV27 CASSSAGSYEQYF TGTGCCAGCAGTTCTGCAGGGTCGTACGAGCAGTACTTC
once TRBJ2-1 TRBD2 TRBV5-1 CASSLTSGSYNEQFF TGCGCCAGCAGCTTAACTAGCGGGAGCTACAATGAGCAGTTCTTC
NA TRBJ2-2 TRBD2 TRBV4-1 CASSQVGLGLAGRTGELFF TGCGCCAGCAGCCAAGTAGGGCTCGGGCTAGCGGGGAGGACCGGGGAGCTGTTTTTT
NA TRBJ1-2 TRBD1 TRBV29-1 CSVEESADRGPYGYTF TGCAGCGTTGAAGAGTCTGCGGACAGGGGGCCCTATGGCTACACCTTC
NA TRBJ2-3 NA TRBV6-1 CASSGRRTGVLKDTQYF TGTGCCAGCAGTGGTCGAAGGACGGGAGTTCTTAAGGATACGCAGTATTTT
NA TRBJ2-5 NA TRBV6-1 CASIRVGGVETQYF TGTGCCAGCATCAGAGTTGGGGGTGTAGAGACCCAGTACTTC
NA TRBJ1-2 NA TRBV4-1 CASSQVVGPEYGYTF TGCGCCAGCAGCCAAGTAGTGGGACCGGAGTATGGCTACACCTTC
NA TRBJ2-3 NA TRBV29-1 CSALGGDTDTQYF TGCAGCGCCCTAGGGGGAGATACAGATACGCAGTATTTT
NA TRBJ2-3 TRBD2 TRBV6-6 CASSGSSGGGTDTQYF TGTGCCAGCAGTGGATCTAGCGGGGGGGGCACAGATACGCAGTATTTT
NA TRBJ1-2 TRBD1 TRBV2 CASRDGQGFTGYGYTF TGTGCCAGCAGAGACGGACAGGGGTTTACGGGGTATGGCTACACCTTC
NA TRBJ2-7 NA TRBV28 CACSEGRSLREQYF TGTGCCTGCAGCGAAGGTCGGAGCCTAAGGGAGCAGTACTTC
NA TRBJ1-6 TRBD1 TRBV6-1 CASSRDRVGSPLHF TGTGCCAGCAGTCGCGACAGGGTTGGCTCACCCCTCCACTTT
NA TRBJ1-2 TRBD1 TRBV7-9 CASSSETGITGYTF TGTGCCAGCAGCTCCGAGACAGGGATTACGGGCTACACCTTC
NA TRBJ1-1 NA TRBV7-9 CASSLSGVNTEAFF TGTGCCAGCAGCTTAAGCGGCGTGAACACTGAAGCTTTCTTT
few TRBJ2-7 NA TRBV5-4 CASSPPWSRDEQYF TGTGCCAGCAGCCCTCCTTGGTCCAGGGACGAGCAGTACTTC
NA TRBJ2-7 NA TRBV29-1 CSVEDQGPGEQYF TGCAGCGTTGAAGATCAGGGTCCTGGGGAGCAGTACTTC
NA TRBJ1-6 NA TRBV5-6 CASSLDTSYNSPLHF TGTGCCAGCAGCTTGGATACCTCCTATAATTCACCCCTCCACTTT
NA TRBJ1-2 NA TRBV4-1 CASSQVVRTIVDYGYTF TGCGCCAGCAGCCAAGTGGTCAGGACCATAGTGGACTATGGCTACACCTTC
NA TRBJ1-5 TRBD1 TRBV6-5 CASSYSARGDQPQHF TGTGCCAGCAGTTACTCGGCCAGGGGGGATCAGCCCCAGCATTTT
NA TRBJ2-1 NA TRBV9 CASRAYEVNEQFF TGTGCCAGCCGGGCCTATGAGGTCAATGAGCAGTTCTTC
NA TRBJ2-2 NA TRBV7-3 CASSRDPNTGELFF TGTGCCAGCAGCCGGGACCCGAACACCGGGGAGCTGTTTTTT
NA TRBJ1-1 NA TRBV11-2 CASSSQGTRLMNTEAFF TGTGCCAGCAGCTCTCAGGGGACACGGCTAATGAACACTGAAGCTTTCTTT
NA TRBJ2-3 NA TRBV9 CASSVQGGRPTDTQYF TGTGCCAGCAGCGTTCAAGGGGGGAGGCCAACAGATACGCAGTATTTT
NA TRBJ2-1 NA TRBV7-8 CASSYSGAKGSYNEQFF TGTGCCAGCAGCTACTCAGGGGCAAAGGGCTCCTACAATGAGCAGTTCTTC
once TRBJ2-3 NA TRBV16 CASSQNWADTQYF TGTGCCAGCAGCCAAAATTGGGCAGATACGCAGTATTTT
NA TRBJ1-1 TRBD1 TRBV5-6 CASSFRDSVANEAFF TGTGCCAGCAGCTTCCGGGACAGCGTGGCCAATGAAGCTTTCTTT
once TRBJ2-5 NA TRBV2 CASSGEALGTQYF TGTGCCAGCAGTGGGGAGGCTCTCGGGACCCAGTACTTC
NA TRBJ2-3 TRBD1 TRBV18 CASSGQGGTDTQYF TGTGCCAGCTCAGGACAGGGTGGCACAGATACGCAGTATTTT
NA TRBJ2-7 TRBD1 TRBV5-8 CASSLRGRGSYEQYF TGTGCCAGCAGCTTGAGGGGGCGCGGCTCCTACGAGCAGTACTTC
NA TRBJ2-5 NA TRBV2 CASSRDHQETQYF TGTGCCAGCAGTCGGGACCACCAAGAGACCCAGTACTTC
NA TRBJ2-5 NA TRBV7-8 CASSLFSGRGETQYF TGTGCCAGCAGCTTATTCTCAGGGCGAGGGGAGACCCAGTACTTC
NA TRBJ1-1 TRBD1 TRBV2 CASSEGQGVGTEAFF TGTGCCAGCAGTGAGGGACAGGGGGTAGGAACTGAAGCTTTCTTT
NA TRBJ2-3 TRBD2 TRBV28 CASSFQRGAADTQYF TGTGCCAGCAGTTTTCAGCGGGGGGCGGCAGATACGCAGTATTTT
NA TRBJ2-5 NA TRBV19 CASSSLYRGGRQETQYF TGTGCCAGTAGCTCCCTTTACAGGGGAGGGCGGCAAGAGACCCAGTACTTC
once TRBJ2-7 NA TRBV30 CAWNRDTNYEQYF TGTGCCTGGAATCGGGACACGAACTACGAGCAGTACTTC
once TRBJ1-5 NA TRBV7-6 CASSLGNRFSNQPQHF TGTGCCAGCAGCTTAGGGAACAGGTTTAGCAATCAGCCCCAGCATTTT
NA TRBJ2-1 TRBD2 TRBV11-3 CASSPPGGLAVYNEQFF TGTGCCAGCAGCCCACCAGGAGGACTAGCAGTCTACAATGAGCAGTTCTTC
NA TRBJ2-3 TRBD2 TRBV5-5 CASRTSGGRTDTQYF TGTGCCAGCAGGACTAGCGGGGGGCGCACAGATACGCAGTATTTT
once TRBJ1-1 NA TRBV6-5 CASWALGGAVTEAFF TGTGCCAGCTGGGCCCTTGGGGGGGCCGTCACTGAAGCTTTCTTT
NA TRBJ2-1 TRBD2 TRBV29-1 CSVEGLAGVWNEQFF TGCAGCGTTGAAGGGCTAGCGGGAGTGTGGAATGAGCAGTTCTTC
once TRBJ2-3 NA TRBV5-4 CASSRSSTDTQYF TGTGCCAGCAGCCGGTCAAGCACAGATACGCAGTATTTT
NA TRBJ1-5 NA TRBV18 CASSPGVGQPQHF TGTGCCAGCTCACCGGGAGTCGGGCAGCCCCAGCATTTT
NA TRBJ2-1 TRBD2 TRBV20-1 CSAERESEQFF TGCAGTGCAGAGCGGGAAAGTGAGCAGTTCTTC